The clone carrying this TCR beta chain was picked up many times. Its antigen is unknown. Trimming removed 4 bases from V and 1 base from J; junction bases left unmatched: 7. The germline V gene encodes CDR1 SGHRS and CDR2 YFSETQ. The CDR3 extends over 15 amino acids. Generated by immunoSEQ multiplex PCR, the TCRdb table keeps only in-frame clones and is missing some. The data show about 12,000 clones, with none appearing a single time. On the day of bone marrow donation, the related graft donor provided peripheral blood. This entry comes from a study of T cells after posttransplantation cyclophosphamide. Study outcomes and limitations: Tissue-infiltrating T cells from skin or gut overlapped little with blood T cells.

The sequenced sample consisted of PBMCs. This chain links TRBV5-1 with TRBJ2-5; 7 nucleotides line up with TRBD2. The TCR was taken from a woman in her forties in good health, CMV-negative, and a related stem cell transplant donor. Written as DNA, the CDR3 is TGCGCCAGCAGCGTCCCCCTAGCGGCCCAAGAGACCCAGTACTTC. Translating gives CASSVPLAAQETQYF.